These 7 T cell receptor beta chains originate from one sample sequenced in a study of early T cells in non-severe SARS-CoV-2 infection. TCRdb fed the 5' RACE reads into MiXCR, producing one record per CDR3 protein. The sample has approximately 64,000 distinct CDR3 sequences; roughly 18% are singletons. This specimen was whole blood, taken at baseline. The receptors were gathered from an adult who was a healthcare worker with PCR-confirmed SARS-CoV-2 infection or an uninfected control (not recorded which).

This clonotype was seen at least ten times. V is TRBV2 and J is TRBJ1-3, with TRBD1 as a possible D gene (6 bases). Trimming pared 6 bases from V and 4 bases from J, leaving 16 bases between. This CDR3 region has 15 residues. Germline CDR1 and CDR2: SNHLY and FYNNEI. CDR3 loop: CASRRGTPLGNTIYF. CDR3 DNA sequence: TGTGCCAGCAGGAGGGGGACACCCCTGGGAAACACCATATATTTT.

At least ten counts were recorded for this clonotype. The chain carries TRBV27 and TRBJ2-3, with 9 bases lining up with TRBD2. The J segment lost 3 bases and the V segment lost 7 bases, leaving 8 bases of the junction unmatched. The CDR3 has 15 residues. From germline, CDR1 is MNHEY and CDR2 SMNVEV (reference sequence). CDR3 nucleotide sequence: TGTGCCAGCAACACCGCGGGACTAGCTACAGATACGCAGTATTTT. Translation gives CASNTAGLATDTQYF.

This chain uses TRBV28 with TRBJ1-5; D not certain. Germline V lookup: CDR1 MDHEN, CDR2 SYDVKM. The CDR3 is made up of 15 amino acids. Trimming removed 9 bases from V and 4 bases from J, with 19 bases in between. The CDR3 bases are TGTGCCAGTAGTCTGGGTCTCACTGGGAATCAGCCCCAGCATTTT. This translates into CASSLGLTGNQPQHF.

There are a few counts of this clonotype. The chain carries TRBV10-3 and TRBJ1-1, with D perhaps matching TRBD1 (6 bases). Germline-derived CDR1 and CDR2 are ENHRY and SYGVKD. This CDR3 is 14 amino acids long. V was pared by 10 bases and J by 1 base, with 16 bases between. The CDR3 sequence: CASEKKGQNTEAFF. The CDR3 bases are TGTGCCAGTGAAAAAAAGGGACAGAACACTGAAGCTTTCTTT.

A few counts support this clonotype. This chain uses TRBV11-2 with TRBJ2-3; TRBD2 matches 10 bases. Looked up from germline, CDR1 is SGHAT and CDR2 is FQNNGV. CDR3 size: 14 residues. The trim removed 6 bases at V and 4 bases at J, leaving 4 bases unmatched. Here the CDR3 reads CASRIAGGADTQYF. CDR3 nucleotide sequence: TGTGCCAGCAGGATAGCGGGAGGAGCAGATACGCAGTATTTT. The full variable domain, completed using reference TRBV11-2 and TRBJ2-3, is EAGVAQSPRYKIIEKRQSVAFWCNPISGHATLYWYQQILGQGPKLLIQFQNNGVVDDSQLPKDRFSAERLKGVDSTLKIQPAKLEDSAVYLCASRIAGGADTQYFGPGTRLTVL.

This clonotype was detected only a few times. The chain couples TRBV12-3 or TRBV12-4 to TRBJ1-4; D remains ambiguous. This CDR3 region has 13 residues. V lost 3 bases and J 0 bases, leaving 2 bases between the germline ends. The DNA for the CDR3 is TGTGCCAGCAGTTTCTCAACTAATGAAAAACTGTTTTTT. Its protein product is CASSFSTNEKLFF.

This clonotype came up a few times. The rearrangement joins TRBV7-9 to TRBJ1-4; possibly TRBD1 for D (5 bases). The germline V gene has CDR1 SEHNR and CDR2 FQNEAQ (reference sequence). Trimming shortened V by 5 bases and J by 7 bases, and 17 bases separated the two germline ends. The CDR3 totals 15 residues. The DNA for the CDR3 is TGTGCCAGCAGCCCGGGGGACGGAAGGAGTGAAAAACTGTTTTTT. The encoded protein is CASSPGDGRSEKLFF. Full variable domain (rest looked up from reference TRBV7-9 and TRBJ1-4): DTGVSQNPRHKITKRGQNVTFRCDPISEHNRLYWYRQTLGQGPEFLTYFQNEAQLEKSRLLSDRFSAERPKGSFSTLEIQRTEQGDSAMYLCASSPGDGRSEKLFFGSGTQLSVL.